This T cell receptor (beta chain) emerged from a study of CXCR3-negative and CXCR3-positive naive CD8 T cells. Study-wide results and caveats: For memory CD8+ cells diversity was much lower, but both naive subsets had comparably high diversity. The study found CXCR3 expression partially decreased after cryopreservation and ran most assays on fresh PBMCs.

The CDR3 is 17 residues long. The germline V gene encodes CDR1 SGHTA and CDR2 FQGTGA. As for this clonotype: Its target is not known.

UMI-labeled TRB cDNA libraries were prepared by 5' RACE. TCRdb re-analyzed the 5' RACE reads; it lists each CDR3 protein once, without DNA. The table lists about 40,000 distinct CDR3 sequences, with about 10% in the top ten. This sequence was found in a human donor in good health. Some clones in this sample may be carry-over from other donors' samples. The gene calls are TRBV7-3 and TRBJ1-1. The sample comprised memory CD8+ T cells from blood. CDR3 sequence: CASSLDPRAVMNTEAFF.